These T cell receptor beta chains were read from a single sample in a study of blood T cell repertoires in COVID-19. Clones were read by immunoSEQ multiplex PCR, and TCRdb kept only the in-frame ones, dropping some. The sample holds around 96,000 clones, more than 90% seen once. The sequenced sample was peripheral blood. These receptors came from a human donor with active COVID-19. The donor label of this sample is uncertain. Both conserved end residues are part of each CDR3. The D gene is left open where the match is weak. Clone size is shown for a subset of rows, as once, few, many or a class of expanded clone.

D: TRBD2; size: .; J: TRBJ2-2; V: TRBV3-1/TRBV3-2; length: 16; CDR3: CASSLLGLATGGELFF; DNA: TGTGCCAGCAGCCTTCTCGGACTAGCTACGGGCGGGGAGCTGTTTTTT
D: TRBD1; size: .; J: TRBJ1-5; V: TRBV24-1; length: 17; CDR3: CATSDLAGTGGNQPQHF; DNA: TGTGCCACCAGTGACTTAGCCGGGACAGGGGGCAATCAGCCCCAGCATTTT
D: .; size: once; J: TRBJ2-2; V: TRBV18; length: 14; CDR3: CASSPDRNTGELFF; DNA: TGTGCCAGCTCACCGGACAGGAACACCGGGGAGCTGTTTTTT
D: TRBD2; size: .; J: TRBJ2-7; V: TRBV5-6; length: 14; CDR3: CASRILAENYEQYF; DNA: TGTGCCAGCAGAATTCTAGCGGAGAACTACGAGCAGTACTTC
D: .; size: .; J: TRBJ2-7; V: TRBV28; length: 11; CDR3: CASSRAYEQYF; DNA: TGTGCCAGCAGCCGCGCCTACGAGCAGTACTTC
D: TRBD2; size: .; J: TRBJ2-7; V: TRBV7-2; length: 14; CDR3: CASAFREVSYEQYF; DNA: TGTGCCAGCGCGTTCCGGGAGGTCTCCTACGAGCAGTACTTC
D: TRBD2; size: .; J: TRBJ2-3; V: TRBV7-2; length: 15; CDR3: CASSLGGRETDTQYF; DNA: TGTGCCAGCAGCTTGGGAGGGAGGGAAACAGATACGCAGTATTTT
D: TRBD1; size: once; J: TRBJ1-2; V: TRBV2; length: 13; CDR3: CASSAGTGDGYTF; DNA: TGTGCCAGCAGTGCCGGGACAGGGGACGGCTACACCTTC
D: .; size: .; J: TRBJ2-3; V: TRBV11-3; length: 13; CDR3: CASSLDPWLTQYF; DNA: TGTGCCAGCAGCTTAGACCCCTGGCTGACGCAGTATTTT
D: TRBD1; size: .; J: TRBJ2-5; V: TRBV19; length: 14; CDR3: CASSRDSQRGTQYF; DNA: TGTGCCAGTAGTAGGGACAGCCAACGAGGGACCCAGTACTTC
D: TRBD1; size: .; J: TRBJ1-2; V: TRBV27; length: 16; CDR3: CASSLWGQGASYGYTF; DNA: TGTGCCAGCAGTTTATGGGGCCAGGGGGCCTCTTATGGCTACACCTTC
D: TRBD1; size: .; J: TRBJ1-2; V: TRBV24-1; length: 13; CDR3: CATTRDRAYGYTF; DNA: TGTGCCACCACCCGGGACAGGGCTTATGGCTACACCTTC
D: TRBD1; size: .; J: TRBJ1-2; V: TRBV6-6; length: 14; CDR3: CASSPTGDRDGYTF; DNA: TGTGCCAGCAGTCCCACAGGGGACAGGGACGGCTACACCTTC
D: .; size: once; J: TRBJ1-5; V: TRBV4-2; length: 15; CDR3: CASSRRGGGNQPQHF; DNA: TGTGCCAGCAGCCGGAGGGGGGGCGGCAATCAGCCCCAGCATTTT
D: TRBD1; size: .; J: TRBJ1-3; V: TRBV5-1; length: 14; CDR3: CASSLQGTGNTIYF; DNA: TGCGCCAGCAGCTTACAGGGGACTGGAAACACCATATATTTT
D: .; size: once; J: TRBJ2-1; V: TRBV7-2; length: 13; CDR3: CASLRRSNNEQFF; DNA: TGTGCCAGCCTCCGGAGGTCCAACAATGAGCAGTTCTTC
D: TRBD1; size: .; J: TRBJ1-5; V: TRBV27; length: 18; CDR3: CASSLRAGGLYSNQPQHF; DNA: TGTGCCAGCAGTTTGAGGGCAGGGGGGCTTTATAGCAATCAGCCCCAGCATTTT
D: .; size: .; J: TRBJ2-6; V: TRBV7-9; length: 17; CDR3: CASSLYGGTTGANVLTF; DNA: TGTGCCAGCAGCTTATATGGGGGGACCACTGGGGCCAACGTCCTGACTTTC
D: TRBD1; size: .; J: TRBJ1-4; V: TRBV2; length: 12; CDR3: CASNSGGGKLFF; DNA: TGTGCCAGCAATTCAGGGGGCGGGAAACTGTTTTTT
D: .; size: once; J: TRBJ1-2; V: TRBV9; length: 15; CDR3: CASSVATGTTEGYTF; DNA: TGTGCCAGCAGCGTAGCAACCGGGACAACGGAGGGCTACACCTTC
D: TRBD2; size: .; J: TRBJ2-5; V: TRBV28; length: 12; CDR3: CASSRGIETQYF; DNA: TGTGCCAGCTCGCGGGGGATAGAGACCCAGTACTTC
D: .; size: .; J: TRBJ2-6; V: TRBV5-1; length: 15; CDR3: CASSPRTRGANVLTF; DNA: TGCGCCAGCAGCCCTAGGACAAGAGGGGCCAACGTCCTGACTTTC
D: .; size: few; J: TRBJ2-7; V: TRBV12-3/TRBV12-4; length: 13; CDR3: CASTGSRIREQYF; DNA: TGTGCCAGTACAGGGTCTAGAATCCGCGAGCAGTACTTC
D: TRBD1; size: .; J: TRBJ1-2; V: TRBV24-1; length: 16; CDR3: CATSDYGTGANYGYTF; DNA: TGTGCCACCAGTGATTATGGGACAGGAGCTAACTATGGCTACACCTTC
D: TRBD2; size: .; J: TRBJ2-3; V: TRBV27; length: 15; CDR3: CASSLSGSHSDTQYF; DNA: TGTGCCAGCAGTTTAAGCGGGAGTCATTCAGATACGCAGTATTTT
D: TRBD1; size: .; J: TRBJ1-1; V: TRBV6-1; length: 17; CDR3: CASSEARNRDSHTEAFF; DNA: TGTGCCAGCAGTGAAGCCAGGAACCGGGACAGCCACACTGAAGCTTTCTTT
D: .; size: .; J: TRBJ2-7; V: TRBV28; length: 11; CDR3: CASSFNFQQYF; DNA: TGTGCCAGCAGTTTCAATTTCCAGCAGTACTTC
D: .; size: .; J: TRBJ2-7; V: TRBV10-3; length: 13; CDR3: CAISVERSYEQYF; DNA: TGTGCCATCAGTGTCGAGAGATCCTACGAGCAGTACTTC
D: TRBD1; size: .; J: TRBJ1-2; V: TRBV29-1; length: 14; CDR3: CSTDQGQGIYGYTF; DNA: TGCAGCACAGACCAGGGACAGGGGATCTATGGCTACACCTTC
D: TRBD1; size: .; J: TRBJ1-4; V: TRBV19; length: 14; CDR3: CASSTGTGGWKLFF; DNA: TGTGCCAGTAGTACCGGGACAGGGGGGTGGAAACTGTTTTTT
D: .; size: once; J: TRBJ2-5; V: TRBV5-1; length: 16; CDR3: CASSWLVQGYQETQYF; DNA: TGCGCCAGCAGCTGGCTTGTACAGGGTTACCAAGAGACCCAGTACTTC
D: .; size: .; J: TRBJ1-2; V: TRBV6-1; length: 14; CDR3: CASSEGPRNYGYTF; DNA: TGTGCCAGCAGTGAAGGGCCCAGGAACTATGGCTACACCTTC
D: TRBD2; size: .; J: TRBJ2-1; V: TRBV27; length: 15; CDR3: CARPGSGSTYNEQFF; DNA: TGTGCCAGGCCCGGTAGCGGGTCGACCTACAATGAGCAGTTCTTC
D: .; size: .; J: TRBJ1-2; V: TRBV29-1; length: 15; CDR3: CSVFDLEGENYGYTF; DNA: TGCAGCGTTTTTGACCTCGAGGGGGAGAACTATGGCTACACCTTC
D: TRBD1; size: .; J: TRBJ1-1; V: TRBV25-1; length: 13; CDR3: CASAPGGGTEAFF; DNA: TGTGCCAGCGCCCCAGGGGGCGGGACTGAAGCTTTCTTT
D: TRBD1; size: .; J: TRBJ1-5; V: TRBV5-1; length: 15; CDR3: CASSWTGIGNQPQHF; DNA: TGCGCCAGCAGCTGGACAGGGATCGGCAATCAGCCCCAGCATTTT
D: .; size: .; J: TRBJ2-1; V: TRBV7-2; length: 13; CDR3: CASSLVGQGINFF; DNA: .
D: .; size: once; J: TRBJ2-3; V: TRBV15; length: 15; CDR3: CATSRNSGGTDTQYF; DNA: TGTGCCACCAGCAGAAATAGCGGAGGCACAGATACGCAGTATTTT
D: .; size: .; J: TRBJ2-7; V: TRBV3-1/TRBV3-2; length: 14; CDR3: CASSQEGRVYEQYF; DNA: TGTGCCAGCAGCCAAGAGGGCAGGGTTTACGAGCAGTACTTC
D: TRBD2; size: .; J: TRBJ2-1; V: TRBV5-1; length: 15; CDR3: CASSLEVARAGEQFF; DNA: TGCGCCAGCAGCTTGGAAGTCGCCCGAGCGGGGGAGCAGTTCTTC
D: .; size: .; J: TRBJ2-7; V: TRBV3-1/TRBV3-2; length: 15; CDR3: CASSQRAGGPYEQYF; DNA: TGTGCCAGCAGCCAACGAGCAGGAGGACCCTACGAGCAGTACTTC
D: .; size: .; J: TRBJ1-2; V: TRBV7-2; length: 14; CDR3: CASSFLQGSGGYTF; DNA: TGTGCCAGCAGCTTCCTTCAGGGTTCAGGTGGCTACACCTTC
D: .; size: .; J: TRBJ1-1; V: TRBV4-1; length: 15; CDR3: CASSQVWQGRTEAFF; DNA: TGCGCCAGCAGCCAAGTTTGGCAGGGAAGGACTGAAGCTTTCTTT
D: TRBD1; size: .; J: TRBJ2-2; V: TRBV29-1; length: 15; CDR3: CSGSRPGQGTGELFF; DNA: TGCAGCGGGAGCCGACCGGGACAGGGCACCGGGGAGCTGTTTTTT
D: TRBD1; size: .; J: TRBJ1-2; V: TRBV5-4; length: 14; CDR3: CASSLRQGSYGYTF; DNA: TGTGCCAGCAGCTTGCGACAGGGGTCCTATGGCTACACCTTC
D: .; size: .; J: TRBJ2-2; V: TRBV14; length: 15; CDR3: CASSQVTGFTGELFF; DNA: TGTGCCAGCAGCCAAGTTACAGGGTTCACCGGGGAGCTGTTTTTT
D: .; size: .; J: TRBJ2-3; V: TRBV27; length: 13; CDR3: CASSLLRADTQYF; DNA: TGTGCCAGCAGTTTGTTACGAGCAGATACGCAGTATTTT
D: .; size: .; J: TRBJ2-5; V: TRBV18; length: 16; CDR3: CASSPVSGTVKETQYF; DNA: TGTGCCAGCTCACCAGTTAGCGGTACCGTTAAAGAGACCCAGTACTTC
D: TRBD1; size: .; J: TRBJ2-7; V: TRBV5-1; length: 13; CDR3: CASSPGTVYEQYF; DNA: TGCGCCAGCAGCCCGGGGACAGTCTACGAGCAGTACTTC
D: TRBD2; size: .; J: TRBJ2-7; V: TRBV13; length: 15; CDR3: CASSLGGRMTYEQYF; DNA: TGTGCCAGCAGCTTAGGCGGGAGGATGACCTACGAGCAGTACTTC
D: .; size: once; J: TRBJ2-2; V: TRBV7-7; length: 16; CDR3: CASSPLGGLNTGELFF; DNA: TGTGCCAGCAGCCCCTTGGGGGGGCTCAACACCGGGGAGCTGTTTTTT
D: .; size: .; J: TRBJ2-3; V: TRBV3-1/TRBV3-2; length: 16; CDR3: CASSQFRTERRDTQYF; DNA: TGTGCCAGCAGCCAATTCCGCACGGAGAGGAGAGATACGCAGTATTTT